This T cell receptor beta chain was identified during a study of Tregs in tolerant kidney transplant recipients. To note about this clone: Its antigen is unidentified. Different DNA sequences within this sample yield the same CDR3.

The length of the CDR3 is 11 residues. CDR1 SNHLY and CDR2 FYNNEI come from the germline V gene. With 5 bases removed from V and 3 bases from J, the gap between germline ends came to 5 bases. Findings of the study overall: Validation in larger populations is needed because few patients were studied.

The assay was immunoSEQ multiplex PCR, and TCRdb's table has in-frame clones only and misses some. The sample includes roughly 250,000 clones, about four fifths of them seen just once. V and J are TRBV2 and TRBJ2-7, with D uncertain. Input material: CD4+ T cells from blood. The sequence was obtained from a human donor in good health. The CDR3 nucleotides read TGTGCCAGCAGTCTGTACTACGAGCAGTACTTC. Its protein product is CASSLYYEQYF.